These 5 T cell receptor beta chains came from one sample sequenced in a study of blood T cells in healthy people across ages (dated by TCRdb to between 2014 and 2017). Receptors were amplified or captured by 5' RACE. TCRdb names Illumina HiSeq 2500 as the instrument used. A second PCR of roughly 7 to 11 cycles was performed with a sample-barcoded 5' primer and a J-beta primer mix. Clones were called with MiXCR by TCRdb after fastp trimmed the public reads at Q25, and only in-frame beta chains were retained. Rows are unified per CDR3 protein, each entry keeping the most common DNA and genes. The sample table lists about 730,000 distinct CDR3 sequences, roughly 41% of them with a count of one. The ten largest make up 20% of the sample. The sequencing input was blood. The receptors here all came from a woman aged 55 to 70 in good health.

This clonotype has only a few counts. The gene calls are TRBV29-1 and TRBJ1-2; TRBD1 aligns across 8 bases. J gave up 7 bases and V 7 bases, and 11 bases lay outside the gene matches. Germline-derived CDR1 and CDR2 are SQVTM and ANQGSEA. This CDR3 contains 13 residues. CDR3 bases: TGCAGCGGTGTTCGCCAGGGGGCCTTTGGCTACACCTTC. Protein: CSGVRQGAFGYTF.

The sample holds a few counts of this clonotype. The J gene is TRBJ1-1, the V gene TRBV6-5, with D perhaps matching TRBD1 (6 bases). The germline CDR1 and CDR2 sequences are MNHEY and SVGAGI. V was shortened by 0 bases and J by 5 bases, with 10 bases between the two germline ends. The CDR3 loop spans 14 amino acids. The CDR3 region is CASSYSGGPTEAFF. CDR3 DNA sequence: TGTGCCAGCAGTTACTCGGGGGGGCCGACTGAAGCTTTCTTT.

This clonotype turned up a few times. This sequence joins TRBV7-8 and TRBJ2-3; 11 bases are a match to TRBD2. After removal of 0 bases from V and 4 bases from J, the junction contained 12 bases not matched to a gene. The CDR3 runs to 19 residues. CDR1 and CDR2 (germline): SGHVS, FQNEAQ. In DNA, the CDR3 is TGTGCCAGCAGCTTAGCTCGGCGGGCTAGCGGGAGGCGCCCAGATACGCAGTATTTT. Translating gives CASSLARRASGRRPDTQYF.

This clonotype has only a few counts. The chain uses TRBV5-1 and TRBJ1-6; no definite D call. Trimming removed 6 bases at V and 8 bases at J, with 18 bases between. This CDR3 has 15 residues. Germline V gene lookup returns CDR1 SGHRS and CDR2 YFSETQ. For the CDR3, the DNA is TGCGCCAGCAAAGATCGAAGGAATAAGTATTCACCCCTCCACTTT. It encodes CASKDRRNKYSPLHF.

The gene calls are TRBV6-2 or TRBV6-3 and TRBJ1-2, with a possible D match to TRBD1 (6 bases). Germline V lookup: CDR1 MNHEY, CDR2 SVGEGT. Trimming removed 10 bases from V and 6 bases from J, with 21 bases in between. The CDR3 is 14 residues long. CDR3 amino acids: CANRATGTSHGYTF. For the CDR3, the DNA is TGTGCCAACAGGGCTACAGGGACGAGTCATGGCTACACCTTC.